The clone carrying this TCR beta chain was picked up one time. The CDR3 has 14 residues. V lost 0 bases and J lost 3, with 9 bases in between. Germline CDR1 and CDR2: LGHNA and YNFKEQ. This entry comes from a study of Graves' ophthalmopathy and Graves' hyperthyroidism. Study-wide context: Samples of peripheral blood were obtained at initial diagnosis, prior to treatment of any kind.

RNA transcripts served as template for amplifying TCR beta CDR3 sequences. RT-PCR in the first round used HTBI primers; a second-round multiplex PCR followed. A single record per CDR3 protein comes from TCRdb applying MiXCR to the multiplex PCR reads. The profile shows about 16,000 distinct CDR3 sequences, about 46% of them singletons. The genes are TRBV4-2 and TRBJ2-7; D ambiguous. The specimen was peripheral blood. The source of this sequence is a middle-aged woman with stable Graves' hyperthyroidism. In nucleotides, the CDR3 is TGTGCCAGCAGCCAAGATAGGCAGAGCTACGAGCAGTACTTC. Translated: CASSQDRQSYEQYF.